This record concerns one TCR beta chain sequence. Its antigen is unknown. The data stem from a study of Ad26.COV2.S vaccination and SARS-CoV-2 variants. The treatment is: 15 to 20 received Ad26.COV2.S at low or high dose, single or two shots; about 5 received placebo; per-sample allocation not given. Collection of the samples took place on day 63 after the first injection of vaccine or placebo. This CDR3 is 13 amino acids long. The germline CDR1 and CDR2 sequences are SGHDT and YYEEEE. With 1 base removed from V and 4 bases from J, the gap between germline ends came to 9 bases. Produced via immunoSEQ multiplex PCR; TCRdb's table is partial and in-frame only. The table includes a few hundred thousand clones, around 82% detected once. Study outcomes and limitations: In TCR breadth and depth analyses, total T cell responses may have been underestimated. Breadth, reportedly substantial, characterized the spike-specific CD8+ and CD4+ T cell responses after vaccination.

This receptor was obtained from a person between 18 and 65 years old who received the Ad26.COV2.S COVID-19 vaccine or a placebo. Sequencing was performed on peripheral blood, taken in a trial of Ad26.COV2.S vaccine versus placebo. The chain combines TRBV5-6 with TRBJ2-7; no definite D call. In DNA form, the CDR3 reads TGTGCCAGCAGCTTGTCCATTGAGTACGAGCAGTACTTC. Encoded protein: CASSLSIEYEQYF.